These 8 T cell receptor beta chains came from one sample sequenced in a study of CD8 T cells in Susac syndrome. Random hexamers served to reverse transcribe roughly 0.45 to 1 ug RNA. MiXCR was run by TCRdb on the immunoSEQ multiplex PCR reads, yielding one entry per CDR3 protein. The sample shows 160,000 or so distinct CDR3 sequences, 90% to 95% of them seen only once. Sample: CD4+ T cells from PBMCs. Source of these receptors: a human donor with Susac syndrome.

The chain uses TRBV6-5 and TRBJ2-7; D unresolved. The V and J ends lost 0 bases and 2 bases respectively, with 8 bases between them. Germline-derived CDR1 and CDR2 are MNHEY and SVGAGI. This CDR3 has 14 residues. CDR3: CASSYSRFPYEQYF. The CDR3 nucleotides are TGTGCCAGCAGTTACTCCAGGTTCCCCTACGAGCAGTACTTC.

This chain joins TRBV20-1 and TRBJ2-3; D remains unclear. V was shortened by 7 bases and J by 3 bases, with 8 bases between the two germline ends. There are 11 residues in the CDR3. CDR1 is DFQATT, CDR2 SNEGSKA, per germline (reference sequence). The CDR3 coding sequence is TGCAGTGGGCAGTTGACAGATACGCAGTATTTT. Amino acid sequence: CSGQLTDTQYF.

This clonotype occurred once. As DNA, the CDR3 is TGCAGCGTTGCCGCGACAGGGTGGAACAAAAACATTCAGTACTTC. It codes for CSVAATGWNKNIQYF. The chain combines TRBV29-1 with TRBJ2-4; TRBD1 aligns across 7 bases. The CDR3 contains 15 residues. V trimming: 4 bases; J trimming: 3 bases; junction bases outside the gene matches: 9. In germline, CDR1 is SQVTM, CDR2 ANQGSEA.

V is TRBV5-1 and J is TRBJ2-7; D may correspond to TRBD1 or TRBD2 (6 bases each). Germline CDR1 and CDR2: SGHRS and YFSETQ. V shed 5 bases and J shed 3 bases, with 21 bases lying between them. The CDR3 contains 16 residues. CDR3 loop: CASSRSGTRGNYEQYF. The CDR3 region has the DNA TGCGCCAGCAGTCGATCGGGGACACGGGGGAACTACGAGCAGTACTTC.

This sequence joins TRBV5-4 and TRBJ2-1; 7 nucleotides agree with TRBD1. The V segment lost 6 bases and the J segment 5 bases; nucleotides outside the gene matches: 14. There are 16 residues in the CDR3. Germline CDR1 is SGHNT and CDR2 is YYREEE (reference sequence). DNA of the CDR3: TGTGCCAGCATCTTAGGGCCCCGACAGGGAAACAATGAGCAGTTCTTC. The encoded protein is CASILGPRQGNNEQFF. The full variable domain, its missing parts supplied by reference TRBV5-4 and TRBJ2-1, is ETGVTQSPTHLIKTRGQQVTLRCSSQSGHNTVSWYQQALGQGPQFIFQYYREEENGRGNFPPRFSGLQFPNYSSELNVNALELDDSALYLCASILGPRQGNNEQFFGPGTRLTVL.

This rearrangement joins TRBV7-6 to TRBJ2-3; 11 bases line up with TRBD2. The CDR3 consists of 17 residues. Trimming at V came to 5 bases and at J to 6 bases, leaving 13 bases not matched to a gene. The germline V gene encodes CDR1 SGHVS and CDR2 FNYEAQ. The CDR3 loop reads CASSTKISGGAGDTQYF. CDR3 nucleotide sequence: TGTGCCAGCAGCACGAAGATTAGCGGGGGGGCTGGGGATACGCAGTATTTT. The whole variable domain, filled in from reference TRBV7-6 and TRBJ2-3, reads GAGVSQSPRYKVTKRGQDVALRCDPISGHVSLYWYRQALGQGPEFLTYFNYEAQQDKSGLPNDRFSAERPEGSISTLTIQRTEQRDSAMYRCASSTKISGGAGDTQYFGPGTRLTVL.

This chain links TRBV12-3 or TRBV12-4 with TRBJ1-2, with a tentative D call TRBD1 (6 bases). V lost 1 base and J lost 0, with 12 bases in between. This CDR3 comprises 16 residues. CDR3 region: CASSLDKDRPNYGYTF. CDR3 DNA: TGTGCCAGCAGTTTAGATAAGGACAGACCTAACTATGGCTACACCTTC.

The DNA for the CDR3 is TGTGCCACCCGGACTAGCGGGGTTAGAGTTGAGCAGTTCTTC. Its translation is CATRTSGVRVEQFF. This chain links TRBV19 with TRBJ2-1; TRBD2 agrees at 12 bases. Germline V gene sequence: CDR1 LNHDA, CDR2 SQIVND (reference sequence). The trim removed 10 bases at V and 9 bases at J, leaving 10 bases unmatched. CDR3 length: 14 amino acids.